This T cell receptor beta chain was documented in a study of shared clonotypes between healthy human individuals. None of the donors, who were healthy HIV-negative adults, had recently had acute infections or vaccinations. Repertoires were generated with immunoSEQ multiplex PCR, while TCRdb's copy carries only in-frame clones and drops some. Found here are fewer than 3 million clones, roughly 92% of them singletons; the top ten hold approximately 0.39%. With 0 bases removed from V and 8 bases from J, the gap between germline ends came to 19 bases. CDR1 and CDR2 from the germline V gene are MGHRA and YSYEKL. This CDR3 has 17 amino acids. About this clone itself: Its antigen remains unknown.

Notes on the study in general: Among donors, the sharing of clonotypes was expected to be influenced by sequencing depth. The four-donor shared clonotypes exceeded non-shared clonotypes in generation probability, with non-shared ones scoring lower.

The sample was naive CD4+ T cells from PBMCs. As to subset: CD45RA+ positively selected. The chain links TRBV4-1 to TRBJ1-4; D possibly corresponds to TRBD1 (5 bases). This receptor was identified in a man aged 18-30 years in good health. Some clones in this sample may be carry-over from other donors' samples. CDR3 region: CASSQEGGAFLEEKLFF. The CDR3 region has the DNA TGCGCCAGCAGCCAAGAAGGCGGGGCGTTCCTGGAGGAAAAACTGTTTTTT.